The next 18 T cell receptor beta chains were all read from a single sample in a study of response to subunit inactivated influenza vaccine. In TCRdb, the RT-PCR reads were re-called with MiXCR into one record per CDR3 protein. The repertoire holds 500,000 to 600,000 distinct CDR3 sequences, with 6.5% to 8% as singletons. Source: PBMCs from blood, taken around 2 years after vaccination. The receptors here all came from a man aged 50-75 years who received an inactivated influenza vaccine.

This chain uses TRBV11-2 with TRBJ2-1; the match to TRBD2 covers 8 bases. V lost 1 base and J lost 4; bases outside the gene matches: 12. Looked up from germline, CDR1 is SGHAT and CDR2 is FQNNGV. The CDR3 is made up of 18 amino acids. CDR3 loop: CASSLVGSERGLYNEQFF. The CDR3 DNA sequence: TGTGCCAGCAGCTTAGTTGGATCCGAGCGGGGGTTGTACAATGAGCAGTTCTTC.

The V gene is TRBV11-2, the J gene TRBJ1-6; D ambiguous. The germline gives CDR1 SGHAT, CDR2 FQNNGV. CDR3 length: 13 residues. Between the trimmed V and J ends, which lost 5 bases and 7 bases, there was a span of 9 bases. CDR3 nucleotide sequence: TGTGCCAGCAGCCCCGACATCAATTCACCCCTCCACTTT. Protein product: CASSPDINSPLHF. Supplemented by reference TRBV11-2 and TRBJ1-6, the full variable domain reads EAGVAQSPRYKIIEKRQSVAFWCNPISGHATLYWYQQILGQGPKLLIQFQNNGVVDDSQLPKDRFSAERLKGVDSTLKIQPAKLEDSAVYLCASSPDINSPLHFGNGTRLTVT.

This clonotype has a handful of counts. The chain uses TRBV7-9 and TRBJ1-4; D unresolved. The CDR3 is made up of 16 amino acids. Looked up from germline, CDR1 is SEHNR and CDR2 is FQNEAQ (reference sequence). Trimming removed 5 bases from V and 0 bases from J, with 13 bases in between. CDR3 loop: CASSPEGGSTNEKLFF. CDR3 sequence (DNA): TGTGCCAGCAGCCCCGAGGGCGGTTCAACTAATGAAAAACTGTTTTTT.

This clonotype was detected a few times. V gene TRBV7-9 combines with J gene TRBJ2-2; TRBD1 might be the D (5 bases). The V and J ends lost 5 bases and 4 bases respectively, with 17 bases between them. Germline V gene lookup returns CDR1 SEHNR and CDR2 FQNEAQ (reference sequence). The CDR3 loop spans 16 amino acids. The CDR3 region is CASSRNKGPGTGELFF. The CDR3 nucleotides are TGTGCCAGCAGCCGAAACAAGGGGCCGGGCACCGGGGAGCTGTTTTTT.

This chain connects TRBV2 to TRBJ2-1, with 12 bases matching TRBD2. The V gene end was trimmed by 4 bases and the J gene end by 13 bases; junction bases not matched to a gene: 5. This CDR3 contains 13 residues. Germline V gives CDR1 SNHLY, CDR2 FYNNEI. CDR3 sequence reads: CASSASSGGEQFF. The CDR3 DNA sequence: TGTGCCAGCAGTGCGTCTAGCGGGGGGGAACAGTTCTTC.

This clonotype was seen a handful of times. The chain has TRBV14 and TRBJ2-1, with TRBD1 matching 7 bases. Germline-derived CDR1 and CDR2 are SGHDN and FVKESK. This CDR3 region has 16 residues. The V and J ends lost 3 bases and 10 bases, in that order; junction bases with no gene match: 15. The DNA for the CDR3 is TGTGCCAGCAGCCAGCAGGGGGTCCTTCTACAATGGGAGCAGTTCTTC. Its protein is CASSQQGVLLQWEQFF.

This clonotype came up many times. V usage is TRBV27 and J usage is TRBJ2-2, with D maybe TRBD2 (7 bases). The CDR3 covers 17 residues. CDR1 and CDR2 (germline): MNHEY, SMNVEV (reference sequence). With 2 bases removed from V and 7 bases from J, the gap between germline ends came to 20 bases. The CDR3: CASSLRSRGPTFGELFF. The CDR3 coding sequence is TGTGCCAGCAGTTTAAGATCGCGGGGGCCAACGTTCGGGGAGCTGTTTTTT.

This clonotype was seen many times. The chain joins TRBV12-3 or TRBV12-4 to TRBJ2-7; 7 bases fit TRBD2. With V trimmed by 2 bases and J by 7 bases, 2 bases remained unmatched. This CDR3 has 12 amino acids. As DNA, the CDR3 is TGTGCCAGCAGTTTATCGGGGGGAGAGCAGTACTTC. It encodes CASSLSGGEQYF.

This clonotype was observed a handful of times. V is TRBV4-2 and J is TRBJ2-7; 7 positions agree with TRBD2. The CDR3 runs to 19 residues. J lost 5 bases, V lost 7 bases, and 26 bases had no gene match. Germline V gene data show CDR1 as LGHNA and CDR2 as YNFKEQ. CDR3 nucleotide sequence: TGTGCCAGCACCACCCCACCCGGAGGCGGGAGATTCCGAGGAAACGAGCAGTACTTC. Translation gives CASTTPPGGGRFRGNEQYF.

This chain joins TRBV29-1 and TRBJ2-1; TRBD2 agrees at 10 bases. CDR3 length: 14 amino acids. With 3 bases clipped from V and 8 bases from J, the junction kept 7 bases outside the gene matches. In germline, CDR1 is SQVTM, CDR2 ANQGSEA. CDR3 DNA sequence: TGCAGCGTTGATAGGACTAGCGGAGGTGATGAGCAGTTCTTC. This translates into CSVDRTSGGDEQFF.

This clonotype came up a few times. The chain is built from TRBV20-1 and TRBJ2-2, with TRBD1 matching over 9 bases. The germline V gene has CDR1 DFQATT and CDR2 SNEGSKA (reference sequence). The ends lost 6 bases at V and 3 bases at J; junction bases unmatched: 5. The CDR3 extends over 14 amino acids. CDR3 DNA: TGCAGTGCGAACAGGGGGCGCTACACCGGGGAGCTGTTTTTT. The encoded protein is CSANRGRYTGELFF.

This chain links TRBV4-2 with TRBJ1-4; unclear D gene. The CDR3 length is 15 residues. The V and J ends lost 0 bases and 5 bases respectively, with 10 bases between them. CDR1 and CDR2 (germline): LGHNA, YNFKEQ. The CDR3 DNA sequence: TGTGCCAGCAGCCAAGAAGGCAGGCAAAATGAAAAACTGTTTTTT. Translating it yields CASSQEGRQNEKLFF.

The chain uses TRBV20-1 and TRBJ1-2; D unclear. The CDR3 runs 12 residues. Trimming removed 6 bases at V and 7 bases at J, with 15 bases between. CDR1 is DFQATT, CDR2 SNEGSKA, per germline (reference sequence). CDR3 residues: CSAEGDLSGYTF. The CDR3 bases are TGCAGTGCCGAGGGTGACCTCTCTGGCTACACCTTC.

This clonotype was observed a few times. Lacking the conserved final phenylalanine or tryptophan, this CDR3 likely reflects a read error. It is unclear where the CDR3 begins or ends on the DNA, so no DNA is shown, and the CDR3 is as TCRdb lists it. The CDR3 spells CASSEAGTTGHL. The chain links TRBV2 to TRBJ1-1; the DNA was not compared with TRBD1, the D call given in the table. Per the germline V gene, CDR1 is SNHLY and CDR2 is FYNNEI. The CDR3 length equals 12 residues, ends included.

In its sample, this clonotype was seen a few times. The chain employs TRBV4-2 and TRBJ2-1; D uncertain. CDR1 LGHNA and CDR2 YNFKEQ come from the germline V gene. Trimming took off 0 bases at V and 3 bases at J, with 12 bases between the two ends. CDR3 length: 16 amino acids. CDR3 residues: CASSQERTAVYNEQFF. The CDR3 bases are TGTGCCAGCAGCCAAGAAAGGACGGCGGTCTACAATGAGCAGTTCTTC.

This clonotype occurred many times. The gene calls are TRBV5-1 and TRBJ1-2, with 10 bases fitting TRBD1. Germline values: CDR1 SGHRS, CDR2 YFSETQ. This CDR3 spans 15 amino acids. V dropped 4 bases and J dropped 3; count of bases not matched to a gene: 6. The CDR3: CASSPDRGEDYGYTF. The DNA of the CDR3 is TGCGCCAGCAGCCCGGACAGGGGGGAAGACTATGGCTACACCTTC.

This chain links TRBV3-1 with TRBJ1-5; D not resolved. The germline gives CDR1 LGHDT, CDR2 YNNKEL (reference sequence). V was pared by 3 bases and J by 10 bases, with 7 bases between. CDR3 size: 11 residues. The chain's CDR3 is CASSQMDPQHF. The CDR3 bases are TGTGCCAGCAGCCAGATGGATCCCCAGCATTTT.

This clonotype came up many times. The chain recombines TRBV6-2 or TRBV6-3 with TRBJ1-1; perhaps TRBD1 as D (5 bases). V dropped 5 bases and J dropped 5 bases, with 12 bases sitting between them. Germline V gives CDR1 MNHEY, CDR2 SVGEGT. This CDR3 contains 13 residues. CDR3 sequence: CASSRGVGTEAFF. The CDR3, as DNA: TGTGCCAGCAGTCGGGGGGTAGGGACTGAAGCTTTCTTT.